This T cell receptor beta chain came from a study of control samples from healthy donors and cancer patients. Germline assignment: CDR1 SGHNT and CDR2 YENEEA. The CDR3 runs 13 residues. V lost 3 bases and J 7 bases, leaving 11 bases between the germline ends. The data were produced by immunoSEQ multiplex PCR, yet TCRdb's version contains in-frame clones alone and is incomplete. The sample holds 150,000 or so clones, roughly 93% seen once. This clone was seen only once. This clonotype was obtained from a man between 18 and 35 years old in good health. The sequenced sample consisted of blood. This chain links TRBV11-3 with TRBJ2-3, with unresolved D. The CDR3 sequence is CASSLEPRYTQYF. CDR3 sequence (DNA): TGTGCCAGCAGCTTGGAGCCACGATATACGCAGTATTTT.